The 12 T cell receptor beta chains presented below share a single source sample, sequenced in a study of identical twins. One entry per CDR3 protein results from TCRdb running MiXCR on the 5' RACE reads. The sample includes approximately 350,000 distinct CDR3 sequences, around 12% of them seen just once. These data were likewise used in another study, on yellow fever vaccine responses in identical twins.

Sample: CD8+ T cells sorted from blood. These receptors were collected from a woman between 18 and 29 years old in good health.

The rearrangement uses TRBV6-5 and TRBJ2-2; the D gene is possibly TRBD1 (6 bases). The CDR3 extends over 14 amino acids. With 4 bases removed from V and 7 bases from J, the gap between germline ends came to 13 bases. Germline CDR1 MNHEY, CDR2 SVGAGI. The DNA for the CDR3 is TGTGCCAGCAGTTCAACACAGGGCGGCGGGGAGCTGTTTTTT. Translated, it gives CASSSTQGGGELFF.

This sequence joins TRBV20-1 and TRBJ2-1; 8 bases align to TRBD2. Unmatched junction bases numbered 8, after V lost 6 bases and J lost 4 bases. The CDR3 has 14 residues. In germline, CDR1 is DFQATT, CDR2 SNEGSKA (reference sequence). The DNA of the CDR3 is TGCAGTGCAACTATCGGGAGGGATTACAATGAGCAGTTCTTC. Translating it yields CSATIGRDYNEQFF.

This clonotype showed up just a few times. The chain carries TRBV29-1 and TRBJ2-7; D unclear. Germline assignment: CDR1 SQVTM and CDR2 ANQGSEA. This CDR3 has 12 residues. The V end lost 1 base, the J end lost 4 bases, and 8 bases lay between the germline ends. CDR3: CSVEVAAYEQYF. The CDR3 DNA reads as TGCAGCGTTGAAGTGGCGGCGTACGAGCAGTACTTC.

The chain joins TRBV20-1 to TRBJ1-2; TRBD1 is a possible D gene (5 bases). Trimming took off 6 bases at V and 2 bases at J, with 16 bases between the two ends. This CDR3 has 14 residues. The germline gives CDR1 DFQATT, CDR2 SNEGSKA (reference sequence). The chain's CDR3 is CSAGSGYLNYGYTF. The CDR3 DNA sequence: TGCAGTGCCGGATCAGGGTACTTAAACTATGGCTACACCTTC.

The CDR3: CASSPGLLAGGPYEQYF. The CDR3 DNA is TGCGCCAGCAGTCCGGGCCTGCTAGCGGGAGGACCCTACGAGCAGTACTTC. The genes are TRBV10-1 and TRBJ2-7; TRBD2 matches at 11 bases. V was clipped by 5 bases and J by 2 bases; unmatched bases: 11. The germline CDR1 and CDR2 sequences are WNHNN and SYGVQD (reference sequence). The CDR3 length is 17 residues.

This clonotype was detected only a few times. The chain employs TRBV7-8 and TRBJ1-1; maybe TRBD1 (5 bases). In germline, CDR1 is SGHVS, CDR2 FQNEAQ. The length of the CDR3 is 15 residues. Trimming stripped 2 bases from V and 1 base from J, with 11 bases between. CDR3 nucleotide sequence: TGTGCCAGCAGCTTATTCGGGGGGGGGAACACTGAAGCTTTCTTT. Amino acid sequence: CASSLFGGGNTEAFF.

This clonotype has just a few counts. CDR3 in DNA: TGTGCCACACAGTTTGAGGGAACCGGGGAGCTGTTTTTT. Its translation: CATQFEGTGELFF. The rearrangement links TRBV24-1 to TRBJ2-2; D is possibly TRBD2 (5 bases). Per the germline V gene, CDR1 is KGHDR and CDR2 is SFDVKD. V lost 10 bases and J lost 5, with 13 bases in between. The CDR3 has 13 residues.

This clonotype was recorded at least ten times. V and J are TRBV25-1 and TRBJ2-7, with D maybe TRBD2 (6 bases). The CDR3 length is 15 residues. The germline CDR1 and CDR2 sequences are MGHDK and SYGVNS. With 4 bases removed from V and 1 base from J, the gap between germline ends came to 14 bases. The CDR3 DNA follows: TGTGCCAGCAGTGCTGGAGGGACGGAATCCTACGAGCAGTACTTC. Protein product: CASSAGGTESYEQYF.

This sequence joins TRBV7-8 and TRBJ1-2, with unresolved D. The CDR3 has 14 residues. In germline, CDR1 is SGHVS, CDR2 FQNEAQ. V shed 2 bases and J shed 4 bases, with 11 bases lying between them. The CDR3 sequence: CASSLMVLGYGYTF. DNA of the CDR3: TGTGCCAGCAGCTTAATGGTGCTCGGCTATGGCTACACCTTC.

The chain recombines TRBV28 with TRBJ2-5; the match to TRBD2 covers 9 bases. Trimming at V came to 1 base and at J to 3 bases, leaving 15 bases not matched to a gene. This CDR3 has 19 residues. Germline V lookup: CDR1 MDHEN, CDR2 SYDVKM. Here the CDR3 reads CASSLFGRGSGSGEETQYF. The CDR3 DNA reads TGTGCCAGCAGTTTATTCGGTCGGGGTAGCGGGAGCGGTGAAGAGACCCAGTACTTC. Full variable domain (remainder filled in from reference TRBV28 and TRBJ2-5): DVKVTQSSRYLVKRTGEKVFLECVQDMDHENMFWYRQDPGLGLRLIYFSYDVKMKEKGDIPEGYSVSREKKERFSLILESASTNQTSMYLCASSLFGRGSGSGEETQYFGPGTRLLVL.

This clonotype was counted a few times. V is TRBV28 and J is TRBJ1-1; 9 positions match TRBD1. The V and J ends lost 4 bases and 5 bases, in that order; junction bases with no gene match: 8. The CDR3 totals 15 residues. Germline V gene lookup returns CDR1 MDHEN and CDR2 SYDVKM. This CDR3 reads CASSSRQGVGTEAFF. The CDR3 DNA reads as TGTGCCAGCAGTTCCAGACAGGGGGTGGGGACTGAAGCTTTCTTT. Together with reference TRBV28 and TRBJ1-1, the CDR3 gives the full variable domain: DVKVTQSSRYLVKRTGEKVFLECVQDMDHENMFWYRQDPGLGLRLIYFSYDVKMKEKGDIPEGYSVSREKKERFSLILESASTNQTSMYLCASSSRQGVGTEAFFGQGTRLTVV.

This clonotype occurred a few times. This sequence joins TRBV7-9 and TRBJ2-5, with a tentative D call TRBD1 (5 bases). Germline CDR1 reads SEHNR; CDR2 reads FQNEAQ (reference sequence). The CDR3 has 15 amino acids. Trimming removed 3 bases from V and 4 bases from J, with 15 bases in between. This CDR3 reads CASSFLGQTGETQYF. CDR3 DNA: TGTGCCAGCAGCTTTCTGGGGCAGACGGGAGAGACCCAGTACTTC.